These T cell receptor beta chains were read from a single sample in a study of blood T cell repertoires in COVID-19. TCRdb keeps only in-frame clones here, not all; method: immunoSEQ multiplex PCR. The sample shows tens of thousands of clones, 90% of them seen only once. Sequencing was performed on peripheral blood. Receptors originate from a woman aged 40-49 years with active COVID-19. Both conserved end residues are part of each CDR3. Fields, in order: D gene, clone size, V gene, CDR3 length, J gene, CDR3 protein. A D gene is named only where the DNA matches it firmly. Clone size appears in some rows only: once, few, many, or a class for an expanded clone.

NA	NA	TRBV28	13	TRBJ2-3	CASSPSGTDTQYF
NA	NA	TRBV6-6	14	TRBJ2-7	CASSWNQGPYEQYF
TRBD1	NA	TRBV5-6	15	TRBJ2-7	CASSLGTGVSYEQYF
TRBD2	NA	TRBV5-1	16	TRBJ2-2	CASSLESSGLTGELFF
TRBD1	NA	TRBV27	16	TRBJ1-2	CASSLTGQGGSYGYTF
TRBD2	NA	TRBV11-2	16	TRBJ2-3	CASSTRSGGAPDTQYF
NA	NA	TRBV20-1	15	TRBJ2-7	CSASTYRRGDYEQYF
NA	NA	TRBV7-2	12	TRBJ1-2	CASSPSNYGYTF
NA	NA	TRBV29-1	14	TRBJ1-3	CSVNSDLAGNTIYF
TRBD2	NA	TRBV5-1	16	TRBJ2-1	CASSFKTSAGYNEQFF
TRBD1	NA	TRBV6-4	13	TRBJ2-1	CASSDRTGHEQFF
NA	NA	TRBV6-5	15	TRBJ2-7	CASSYTPGEPYEQYF
TRBD1	NA	TRBV5-1	14	TRBJ2-7	CASSSTGTGPGRYF
NA	once	TRBV7-2	14	TRBJ1-2	CASSLTEASYGYTF
TRBD1	once	TRBV3-1/TRBV3-2	13	TRBJ2-7	CASSPPTGDEQYF
TRBD1	NA	TRBV19	16	TRBJ1-1	CASSTRPGQGNTEAFF
NA	NA	TRBV18	16	TRBJ2-2	CASSPTVPSNTGELFF
NA	NA	TRBV3-1/TRBV3-2	12	TRBJ1-2	CASRQGSFGYTF
TRBD1	NA	TRBV28	15	TRBJ1-3	CASSLSGTGGNTIYF
TRBD2	NA	TRBV6-5	14	TRBJ2-1	CASSPGTRRHEQFF
NA	NA	TRBV5-1	16	TRBJ2-7	CASSLEAGGGSYEQYF
NA	once	TRBV12-3/TRBV12-4	11	TRBJ2-4	CASSLEGIQYF